This T cell receptor (beta chain) was found in a study of lymphopenia after photon versus proton radiotherapy. Germline V gene sequence: CDR1 WNHNN, CDR2 SYGVQD (reference sequence). The CDR3 totals 14 residues. Trimming removed 3 bases at V and 0 bases at J, with 9 bases between. This clone was found once. The antigen is undetermined. Study-level results: Post-nadir diversity loss with photons came from oligoclonal expansion, particularly CD8+ Temra cells. In patients who died, overall survival fell as post-nadir TCR diversity dropped more.

Sequenced by immunoSEQ multiplex PCR; TCRdb stores in-frame clones only, minus some. The profile shows just over 25,000 clones, 85% to 90% of them singletons. This sequence was found in a man aged 25 to 40 with gastric cancer. The material sequenced was peripheral blood, taken from a patient treated with photon-based radiotherapy. The V gene is TRBV10-1, the J gene TRBJ2-7; TRBD1 might be the D (6 bases). The CDR3 loop reads CASSEPDSSYEQYF. The CDR3 DNA is TGCGCCAGCAGTGAACCGGACAGCTCCTACGAGCAGTACTTC.